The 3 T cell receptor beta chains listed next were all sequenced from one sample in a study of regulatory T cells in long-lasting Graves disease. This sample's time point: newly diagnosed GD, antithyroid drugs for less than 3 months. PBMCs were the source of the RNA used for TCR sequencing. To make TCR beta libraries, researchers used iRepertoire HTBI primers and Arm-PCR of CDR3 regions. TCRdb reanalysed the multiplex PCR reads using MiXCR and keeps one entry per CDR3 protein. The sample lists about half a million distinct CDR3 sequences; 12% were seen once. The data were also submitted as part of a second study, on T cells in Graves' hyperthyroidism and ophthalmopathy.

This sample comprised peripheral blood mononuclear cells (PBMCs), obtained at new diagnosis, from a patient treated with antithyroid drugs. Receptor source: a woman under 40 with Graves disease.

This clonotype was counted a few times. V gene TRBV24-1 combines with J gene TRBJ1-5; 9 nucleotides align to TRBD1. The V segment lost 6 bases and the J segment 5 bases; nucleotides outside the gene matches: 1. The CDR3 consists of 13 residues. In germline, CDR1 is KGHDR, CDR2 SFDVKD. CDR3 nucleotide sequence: TGTGCCACCAGTAGGACAGGGGATCAGCCCCAGCATTTT. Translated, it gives CATSRTGDQPQHF.

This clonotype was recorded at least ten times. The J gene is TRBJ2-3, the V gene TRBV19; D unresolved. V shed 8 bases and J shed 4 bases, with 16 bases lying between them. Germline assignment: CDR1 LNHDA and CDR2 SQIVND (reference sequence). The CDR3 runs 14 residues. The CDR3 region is CASRSPNPADTQYF. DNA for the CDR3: TGTGCCAGTCGTAGCCCGAATCCCGCAGATACGCAGTATTTT.

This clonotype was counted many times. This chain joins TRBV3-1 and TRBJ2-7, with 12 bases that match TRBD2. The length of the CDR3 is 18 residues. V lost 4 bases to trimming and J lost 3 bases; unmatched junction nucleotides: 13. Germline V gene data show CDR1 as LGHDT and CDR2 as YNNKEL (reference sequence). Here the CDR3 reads CASSPLALAGGSVYEQYF. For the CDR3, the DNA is TGTGCCAGCAGCCCATTGGCACTAGCGGGAGGATCGGTCTACGAGCAGTACTTC.